This is a list of T cell receptor beta chains from one sample in a study of blood T cell repertoires in COVID-19. Profiling relied on immunoSEQ multiplex PCR, and the TCRdb table lists in-frame clones only, not all of them. The data contain over 200,000 clones, about 90% of them singletons. Specimen: peripheral blood. The receptor set was obtained from a person aged 18-29 years with COVID-19, enrolled during active disease. The CDR3 runs from the conserved cysteine through the conserved F or W. D genes are given only for firm matches. For some rows the clone size is stated as once, few or many, or as a class when expanded; others skip it.

V gene	D gene	J gene	clone size	CDR3 DNA	CDR3 protein
TRBV12-3/TRBV12-4	-	TRBJ2-4	-	TGTGCCAGCAGTTCCCCCGGGACTCAACTCCTCACATTC	CASSSPGTQLLTF
TRBV29-1	TRBD2	TRBJ2-7	-	TGCAGCGTTGTAGCGGGATCCTACGAGCAGTACTTC	CSVVAGSYEQYF
TRBV5-6	-	TRBJ2-1	-	TGTGCCAGCAGCCGCCCTGTGGGGCCCAATTACAATGAGCAGTTCTTC	CASSRPVGPNYNEQFF
TRBV10-3	-	TRBJ2-7	-	TGTGCCATCGGGGAGAGGACCTACGAGCAGTACTTC	CAIGERTYEQYF
TRBV3-1/TRBV3-2	-	TRBJ2-3	once	TGTGCCAGCAGCCCGAATGCGGGCACTAGCACAGATACGCAGTATTTT	CASSPNAGTSTDTQYF
TRBV5-1	TRBD2	TRBJ2-1	-	TGCGCCAGCAGCACGGGACTAGACGTAGGTGAGCAGTTCTTC	CASSTGLDVGEQFF
TRBV4-3	-	TRBJ1-6	-	TGCGCCAGCAGCCAAGACGCGACTAAAAGGAATTCACCCCTCCACTTT	CASSQDATKRNSPLHF
TRBV18	TRBD2	TRBJ2-7	-	TGTGCCAGCTCACCTGGGAGGGAAGAGCAGTACTTC	CASSPGREEQYF
TRBV5-8	TRBD2	TRBJ2-3	-	TGTGCCAGCAGCTACGGACTAGCGGGGAGCACAGATACGCAGTATTTT	CASSYGLAGSTDTQYF
TRBV27	TRBD2	TRBJ2-7	-	TGTGCCAGCAGTCCTGGGACTAGGGTTCCCTACGAGCAGTACTTC	CASSPGTRVPYEQYF
TRBV28	-	TRBJ1-5	-	TGTGCCAGCAGTTGGCAGGGGCGGCCCCAGCATTTT	CASSWQGRPQHF
TRBV19	TRBD1	TRBJ1-5	-	TGTGCCAGTAGTAAGACAGGGGGCTGGGATCAGCCCCAGCATTTT	CASSKTGGWDQPQHF
TRBV4-3	-	TRBJ1-4	-	TGCGCCAGCAGCCAAGATCTCTCAGGGGCGGATGAAAAACTGTTTTTT	CASSQDLSGADEKLFF
TRBV7-2	-	TRBJ1-5	once	TGTGCCAGCAGCTTAGTGGGCGGGCGCAGCAGTCAGCCCCAGCATTTT	CASSLVGGRSSQPQHF
TRBV19	TRBD1	TRBJ1-2	-	TGTGCCAGTAGTGGGACAGGGGGCTATGGCTACACCTTC	CASSGTGGYGYTF
TRBV30	TRBD1	TRBJ1-5	-	TGTGCCTGGAGGCCGACAGGGGCAGGTCAGCCCCAGCATTTT	CAWRPTGAGQPQHF
TRBV2	-	TRBJ2-7	-	TGTGCCAGTGCGGGGTACGAGCAGTACTTC	CASAGYEQYF
TRBV3-1/TRBV3-2	TRBD2	TRBJ2-5	-	TGTGCCAGCAGCCTTTGGGAGGGAGAGACCCAGTACTTC	CASSLWEGETQYF
TRBV4-3	-	TRBJ2-1	-	TGCGCCAGCAGCCAAGGGGCTAGCCATAATGAGCAGTTCTTC	CASSQGASHNEQFF
TRBV7-2	TRBD2	TRBJ2-3	-	TGTGCCAGCAGCTTAATGGCTGCGGGGGGCACAGATACGCAGTATTTT	CASSLMAAGGTDTQYF
TRBV4-1	-	TRBJ1-2	-	TGCGCCAGCAGCCAAGATCAAGGGGCCGCTTACACCTTC	CASSQDQGAAYTF
TRBV6-2/TRBV6-3	TRBD2	TRBJ2-1	-	TGTGCCAGCAGTTTGCTGGGACTAGCGGGAGGTGAGCAGTTCTTC	CASSLLGLAGGEQFF
TRBV6-4	-	TRBJ2-2	-	TGTGCCAGCAGCGGGACACCCACCGGGGAGCTGTTTTTT	CASSGTPTGELFF
TRBV4-1	-	TRBJ1-2	-	TGCGCCAGCAGCCAACCCTCCCCCCTCGGGGATGGCTACACCTTC	CASSQPSPLGDGYTF